These 26 T cell receptor beta chains share one sample of origin, sequenced in a study of graft-versus-host responses after intestinal transplantation. This table comes from immunoSEQ multiplex PCR, and its TCRdb copy is limited to in-frame clones, with some not included. The table shows about 20,000 clones, with under 50% occurring only once. The sequencing used alloreactive CD4+ T cells from a mixed lymphocyte reaction culture, collected before intestinal transplant. Subset described: CFSE-low proliferating T cells sorted from approximately six-day pre-transplant mixed lymphocyte reaction (GvH or HvG direction). Every receptor here comes from a human patient who received an intestinal transplant.

This chain links TRBV9 with TRBJ1-2, with 8 bases aligning to TRBD1. The CDR3 runs to 14 residues. With V trimmed by 3 bases and J by 6 bases, 7 bases remained unmatched. The germline gives CDR1 SGDLS, CDR2 YYNGEE. CDR3 DNA sequence: TGTGCCAGCAGCGCAAACCAGGGGGCGAATGGCTACACCTTC. As protein: CASSANQGANGYTF.

The table lists this clone with a few counts. The chain has TRBV27 and TRBJ2-1; a weak D match, TRBD1 (5 bases). The CDR3 contains 16 residues. V lost 7 bases, J lost 0 bases, and 16 bases lay in between. The germline V gene encodes CDR1 MNHEY and CDR2 SMNVEV (reference sequence). The CDR3: CASTGWGVSSYNEQFF. The CDR3 nucleotides read TGTGCCAGCACCGGGTGGGGCGTTAGCTCCTACAATGAGCAGTTCTTC.

This clone was observed a few times. This sequence joins TRBV6-5 and TRBJ2-2, with D possibly matching TRBD2 (5 bases). This CDR3 is built from 12 residues. Germline V gives CDR1 MNHEY, CDR2 SVGAGI. V was pared by 4 bases and J by 5 bases, with 5 bases between. The CDR3: CASSWETGELFF. The CDR3, as DNA: TGTGCCAGCAGTTGGGAGACCGGGGAGCTGTTTTTT.

The chain couples TRBV7-3 to TRBJ2-7, with 13 positions matching TRBD2. Germline-derived CDR1 and CDR2 are SGHTA and FQGTGA. The CDR3 is 16 residues long. Trimming took 5 bases from V and 2 from J; bases not matched to a gene: 6. This CDR3 is CASSPRTSGGTYEQYF. The CDR3, as DNA: TGTGCCAGCAGCCCCCGGACTAGCGGGGGAACCTACGAGCAGTACTTC.

The gene calls are TRBV6-5 and TRBJ1-5; 7 nucleotides agree with TRBD1. The CDR3 runs 15 residues. Per germline, CDR1 MNHEY and CDR2 SVGAGI. Germline trimming cut 0 bases from V and 4 bases from J; bases unmatched to any gene: 3. In nucleotides, the CDR3 is TGTGCCAGCAGTTACTCGAGGACAGGAAATCAGCCCCAGCATTTT. Amino acid sequence: CASSYSRTGNQPQHF.

The sample holds a few counts of this clone. The chain couples TRBV7-9 to TRBJ1-1; TRBD1 agrees at 7 bases. Germline CDR1 reads SEHNR; CDR2 reads FQNEAQ (reference sequence). Germline trimming cut 5 bases from V and 0 bases from J; bases unmatched to any gene: 6. There are 15 residues in the CDR3. CDR3 loop: CASSDRTGVNTEAFF. The CDR3 DNA reads as TGTGCCAGCAGCGATCGAACAGGGGTGAACACTGAAGCTTTCTTT.

V and J are TRBV4-2 and TRBJ2-5; 16 nucleotides agree with TRBD2. V gave up 1 base and J gave up 5 bases; unmatched junction bases: 4. Germline-derived CDR1 and CDR2 are LGHNA and YNFKEQ. The CDR3 loop spans 17 amino acids. CDR3 loop: CASSQGTGLAGGETQYF. The CDR3 nucleotides read TGTGCCAGCAGCCAAGGGACGGGACTAGCGGGGGGGGAGACCCAGTACTTC.

The chain combines TRBV7-3 with TRBJ2-3; TRBD2 agrees at 10 bases. There are 14 residues in the CDR3. The V and J ends lost 5 bases and 1 base, in that order; junction bases with no gene match: 0. Germline lookup yields CDR1 SGHTA and CDR2 FQGTGA. The CDR3 is CASSTSGGTDTQYF. DNA of the CDR3: TGTGCCAGCAGCACTAGCGGGGGCACAGATACGCAGTATTTT.

The gene calls are TRBV6-1 and TRBJ1-5; D is perhaps TRBD1 (6 bases). Per germline, CDR1 MNHNS and CDR2 SASEGT. The V end lost 10 bases, the J end lost 7 bases, and 14 bases lay between the germline ends. The CDR3 is 12 amino acids. CDR3 nucleotides: TGTGCCACCCTAACAGGGTCCCAGCCCCAGCATTTT. This sequence encodes CATLTGSQPQHF.

The V gene is TRBV6-1, the J gene TRBJ2-5; D is ambiguous. In germline, CDR1 is MNHNS, CDR2 SASEGT. The CDR3 runs to 15 residues. V shed 6 bases and J shed 1 base, with 15 bases lying between them. The CDR3: CASRRHTLTQETQYF. The CDR3 DNA reads TGTGCCAGCAGGAGACACACACTTACCCAAGAGACCCAGTACTTC.

The V and J genes are TRBV6-6 and TRBJ2-3; 8 positions agree with TRBD2. Germline V gene sequence: CDR1 MNHNY, CDR2 SVGAGI (reference sequence). The CDR3 contains 14 residues. Trimming at V came to 7 bases and at J to 1 base, leaving 4 bases not matched to a gene. Written as DNA, the CDR3 is TGTGCCAGCACCCCCGGGGGGGGCACAGATACGCAGTATTTT. Translating gives CASTPGGGTDTQYF.

The rearrangement joins TRBV2 to TRBJ1-5; 8 nucleotides line up with TRBD1. V was pared by 10 bases and J by 15 bases, with 14 bases of the junction left unmatched. The CDR3 length is 12 residues. Germline values: CDR1 SNHLY, CDR2 FYNNEI. CDR3: CATSDRGPTLHF. The CDR3 nucleotides are TGTGCCACCTCCGACAGGGGCCCAACCCTGCATTTT.

This clone occurred a few times. V usage is TRBV6-8 and J usage is TRBJ2-2; TRBD2 aligns across 8 bases. In germline, CDR1 is MNHGY, CDR2 SAAAGT. V shed 8 bases and J 3 bases; nucleotides not matched to a gene: 8. This CDR3 is 15 amino acids long. The CDR3 protein is CASLRGGVDTGELFF. In nucleotides, the CDR3 is TGTGCCAGCCTTCGGGGGGGGGTAGACACCGGGGAGCTGTTTTTT.

This clone showed up just a few times. The CDR3 DNA follows: TGTGCCAGCTCCCTTGGACAGGGGACCGAAGCTTTCTTT. This gives the protein CASSLGQGTEAFF. The V and J genes are TRBV18 and TRBJ1-1; TRBD1 matches 9 bases. The CDR3 spans 13 residues. Germline loops: CDR1 KGHSH, CDR2 LQKENI. With 6 bases clipped from V and 8 bases from J, the junction kept 7 bases outside the gene matches.

CDR3 protein: CASSVGPTSGGTDTQYF. CDR3 in DNA: TGTGCCAGCAGCGTAGGCCCCACTAGCGGGGGCACAGATACGCAGTATTTT. V and J are TRBV9 and TRBJ2-3, with 10 positions matching TRBD2. This CDR3 is built from 17 residues. J lost 1 base, V lost 0 bases, and 5 bases had no gene match. The germline V gene has CDR1 SGDLS and CDR2 YYNGEE.

V usage is TRBV11-2 and J usage is TRBJ2-1; 9 positions match TRBD2. Germline V gene sequence: CDR1 SGHAT, CDR2 FQNNGV. The CDR3 runs to 17 residues. V dropped 4 bases and J dropped 0; count of bases not matched to a gene: 7. The CDR3 protein is CASSSQIAGVSYNEQFF. As DNA, the CDR3 is TGTGCCAGCAGCTCTCAAATAGCGGGAGTCTCCTACAATGAGCAGTTCTTC.

This clone has just a few counts. This chain connects TRBV7-9 to TRBJ1-1, with 10 bases matching TRBD1. CDR1 and CDR2 from the germline V gene are SEHNR and FQNEAQ (reference sequence). The CDR3 runs 15 residues. Unmatched junction bases numbered 8, after V lost 5 bases and J lost 5 bases. CDR3 coding DNA: TGTGCCAGCAGCCCTCGACAGGGGGCGGCGACTGAAGCTTTCTTT. Translation gives CASSPRQGAATEAFF.

The V call is TRBV18, the J call TRBJ2-1; TRBD1 agrees at 9 bases. The V gene end was trimmed by 3 bases and the J gene end by 8 bases; junction bases not matched to a gene: 11. CDR1 and CDR2 (germline): KGHSH, LQKENI. CDR3 length equals 16 residues. CDR3 in DNA: TGTGCCAGCTCACCCCAGGGACAGGGCATGGGTGATGAGCAGTTCTTC. It codes for CASSPQGQGMGDEQFF.

This clone has just one count. The chain couples TRBV6-6 to TRBJ2-7, with 7 positions matching TRBD1. The CDR3 runs to 16 residues. Losses at the gene ends were 0 bases for V and 4 bases for J; bases not matched to a gene: 9. The germline V gene encodes CDR1 MNHNY and CDR2 SVGAGI (reference sequence). CDR3 in amino acids: CASSYSAGGSPYEQYF. The CDR3 bases are TGTGCCAGCAGTTACTCGGCAGGGGGATCCCCTTACGAGCAGTACTTC.

This clone showed up just a few times. V and J are TRBV6-1 and TRBJ1-5, with D perhaps matching TRBD1 (5 bases). The CDR3 is 12 amino acids. Germline lookup yields CDR1 MNHNS and CDR2 SASEGT. Trimming left V 5 bases short and J 9 bases short, with 11 bases between. The CDR3 coding sequence is TGTGCCAGCAGTCCCCCCGGGGGGCCCCAGCATTTT. Protein: CASSPPGGPQHF.

The genes are TRBV5-5 and TRBJ1-1; TRBD1 might be the D (6 bases). Germline V gene sequence: CDR1 SGHKS, CDR2 YYEKEE (reference sequence). Deletions cut 3 bases from V and 2 bases from J, with 17 bases between. The CDR3 spans 16 residues. Here the CDR3 DNA reads TGTGCCAGCAGCTCCCTACAGGGTTGGGACAACACTGAAGCTTTCTTT. Protein: CASSSLQGWDNTEAFF.

This clone was seen just once. The chain couples TRBV18 to TRBJ2-1; possibly TRBD2 for D (7 bases). The CDR3 spans 15 residues. From germline, CDR1 is KGHSH and CDR2 LQKENI. Deletions cut 1 base from V and 7 bases from J, with 14 bases between. CDR3 DNA sequence: TGTGCCAGCTCACCACGCCAGGGAGGGGGGAATGAGCAGTTCTTC. Translated: CASSPRQGGGNEQFF.

The rearrangement joins TRBV11-1 to TRBJ1-2, with D possibly matching TRBD1 (5 bases). The CDR3 sequence is 13 residues long. The V gene's germline CDR1 is SGHAT and CDR2 FQDESV (reference sequence). V gave up 5 bases and J gave up 3 bases, with 10 bases separating them. Written as DNA, the CDR3 is TGTGCCAGCAGCCACGCGGGGCACTATGGCTACACCTTC. Its protein is CASSHAGHYGYTF.

This clone was seen more than once but under ten times. The V and J genes are TRBV5-1 and TRBJ2-5; D is undetermined. CDR3 length equals 15 residues. V dropped 0 bases and J dropped 3 bases, with 12 bases sitting between them. CDR1 is SGHRS and CDR2 is YFSETQ in the germline V gene. The CDR3: CASSLAPVTEETQYF. CDR3 nucleotides: TGCGCCAGCAGCTTGGCCCCTGTGACTGAAGAGACCCAGTACTTC.

V gene TRBV7-2 combines with J gene TRBJ2-1, with D perhaps TRBD2 (7 bases). CDR3 length: 16 residues. In germline, CDR1 is SGHTA, CDR2 FQGNSA. The ends were cut back, 3 bases at V and 9 bases at J, with 21 bases in the middle. Written as DNA, the CDR3 is TGTGCCAGCAGCTTCGGTGGGGGGGGCCTCAAAGTTGAGCAGTTCTTC. It encodes CASSFGGGGLKVEQFF.

The chain joins TRBV6-5 to TRBJ1-1, with D tentatively TRBD1 (5 bases). The CDR3 contains 12 residues. V was shortened by 6 bases and J by 5 bases, with 10 bases between the two germline ends. Germline V gene data show CDR1 as MNHEY and CDR2 as SVGAGI. CDR3 region: CASRGGRTEAFF. As DNA, the CDR3 is TGTGCCAGCAGGGGGGGTAGGACTGAAGCTTTCTTT.